This T cell receptor beta chain appears in the sequencing data of a study of human T cells and chemical hapten exposure (dated by TCRdb to the early 2020s). In the study overall: The libraries were sequenced as a pool, and the TCR yield per sample differed mostly because of small variations in library volumes within the pool. The study tracked peripheral blood TCR repertoire changes in vivo during primary and secondary sensitization to the hapten diphenylcyclopropenone (DPC) in alopecia patients. Both TCR alpha and TCR beta chains were sequenced from each blood RNA sample. What the work shows at the level of the full study, not this receptor alone: The number of TCRs above 1 in 1000 frequency did not change with DPC sensitization; there was no evidence of global repertoire structure alterations. After repeated subsampling, changes were observed in the strength of the expansion versus patch-test correlation and in the threshold at which the correlation became significant.

The library relied on RACE. Instrument on record: NextSeq 500. During library preparation, unique molecular identifiers were attached to individual cDNA molecules so that TCRs could be counted quantitatively and reproducibly. Regarding the original processing steps: Samples had a median of about 90,000 TCRs, with a range from roughly 23,224 to 700,000. V, J and CDR3 annotation of the TCR reads was carried out using the Decombinator software suite. For PS versus PT1 abundance plots, all samples were subsampled to the same number of TCRs (28,000). TCRs were defined as expanded if absent before sensitization and observed at least eight times at the 2-week time point. The public reads were quality trimmed at Q25 with fastp and then assembled into clones with MiXCR by TCRdb, keeping productive beta chains. Identical CDR3 proteins give one entry, which carries the most common genes and DNA. The V and J calls here are based on TCRdb, not the publication. Counted in this sample were 35,000 to 50,000 distinct CDR3 sequences; around 3.6% of them appeared once. About 5.6% of the sample is held by the ten biggest clonotypes.

The meaning of the sample's time point label: healthy volunteer bleed at 6 weeks. Total RNA was extracted from unfractionated whole blood collected in Tempus Blood RNA tubes. As TCR sequencing controls, roughly five healthy volunteers were used, with blood taken at day 0, 2 weeks and 6 weeks. The junction carries 7 bases between V and J, which are trimmed by 3 bases and 2 bases respectively. Taken from the germline V gene (reference sequence), the CDR1 and CDR2 loops are LNHDA and SQIVND. The CDR3 holds 14 amino acids from the cysteine to the phenylalanine. Only the CDR3 portion is preserved as DNA: 42 bases, with reading frame beginning at the first base. Compared with the rest of its sample, this clonotype is medium-sized (0.01 to 0.1%). Its antigen is currently not known. Per-nucleotide qualities are absent, and no much larger clonotype sits a single base away.

The sample taken for sequencing was whole blood. In this chain, TRBV19 is recombined with TRBJ2-2, with TRBD1 tentatively as D gene (5 bases match). The sequence derives from a human donor in good health. Some clones in this sample may be carry-over from other donors' samples. The CDR3 region: CASSIRGNTGELFF. The DNA sequence reads TGTGCCAGTAGTATTAGGGGTAACACCGGGGAGCTGTTTTTT.